A selection of T cell receptor beta chains follows, all from one sample in a study of post-analysis software for immune sequencing data. TCRdb re-derived calls from the PCR reads in MiXCR, one entry per CDR3 protein. The sample consists of almost 700,000 distinct CDR3 sequences, around 64% of them appearing once. Sequencing was done on a sample of blood. These receptor sequences come from a girl aged 2-10 years with multiple sclerosis. Both conserved end residues are part of each CDR3. Each record gives: clone size, D gene, J gene, V gene, CDR3 DNA, CDR3 protein. The D gene is left open where the match is weak. Size is stated for part of the rows, as once, few or many counts, or as a class when the clone is expanded.

once NA TRBJ2-6 TRBV10-3 TGTGCCATTTCAGGATGGAGATCCACTGGGGCCAACGTCCTGACTTTC CAISGWRSTGANVLTF
NA TRBD1 TRBJ1-2 TRBV7-8 TGTGCCAGCAGCTTAGAACAGGGGGCGCAAGGCTACACCTTC CASSLEQGAQGYTF
NA NA TRBJ1-6 TRBV7-8 TGTGCCAGCAGCACCGACCCATCACCCCTCCACTTT CASSTDPSPLHF
NA TRBD1 TRBJ2-4 TRBV20-1 TGCAGTGCAACCCGACAGGGGGCAGGAGAGCAGTACTTC CSATRQGAGEQYF
NA NA TRBJ2-2 TRBV29-1 TGCAGCGTAATCACTCTAGAGTCCGGGGAGCTGTTTTTT CSVITLESGELFF
NA NA TRBJ1-1 TRBV12-3/TRBV12-4 TGTGCCAGCAGTCGACCCCCGGGACCCCCGGCGGGAGCTTTCTTT CASSRPPGPPAGAFF
NA NA TRBJ2-6 TRBV10-3 TGTGCCATCAGTGAGTCAGGTTTTGGCTCTGGGGCCAACGTCCTGACTTTC CAISESGFGSGANVLTF
NA TRBD1 TRBJ2-5 TRBV14 TGTGCCAGCAGCCGAATAACAGGGGCCCAAGAGACCCAGTACTTC CASSRITGAQETQYF
NA TRBD1 TRBJ2-7 TRBV29-1 TGCAGCGCCCCGGGACAGGGGGCCCACGAGCAGTACTTC CSAPGQGAHEQYF
NA TRBD2 TRBJ2-3 TRBV12-3/TRBV12-4 TGTGCCAGCAGTTCCGGTACTAGCGGGAGCACAGATGTGCAGTATTTT CASSSGTSGSTDVQYF
NA NA TRBJ2-1 TRBV11-1 TGTGCCAGCAGCATGGGGGTCTACAATGAGCAGTTCTTC CASSMGVYNEQFF
NA NA TRBJ1-5 TRBV3-1 TGTGCCAGCAGCCCCTCAGATAGGGATCATCAGCCCCAGCATTTT CASSPSDRDHQPQHF
NA NA TRBJ1-1 TRBV30 TGTGCCTGGAGTGTACAACAGGCGCGGACTGAAGCTTTCTTT CAWSVQQARTEAFF
NA NA TRBJ2-7 TRBV15 TGTGCCACCAGCGGGGGGACGTCATGGGAGCAGTACTTC CATSGGTSWEQYF
NA NA TRBJ2-1 TRBV6-2/TRBV6-3 TGTGCCAGCAGTTATCAAGGGAATGAGCAGTTCTTC CASSYQGNEQFF
NA TRBD1 TRBJ1-2 TRBV7-2 TGTGCCAGCAGCTCGGGACAGACTAACTATGGCTACACCTTC CASSSGQTNYGYTF
few TRBD2 TRBJ2-3 TRBV24-1 TGTGCCACCAGTGATCCGCTAGCGGGAGGAACCGGGGATACGCAGTATTTT CATSDPLAGGTGDTQYF